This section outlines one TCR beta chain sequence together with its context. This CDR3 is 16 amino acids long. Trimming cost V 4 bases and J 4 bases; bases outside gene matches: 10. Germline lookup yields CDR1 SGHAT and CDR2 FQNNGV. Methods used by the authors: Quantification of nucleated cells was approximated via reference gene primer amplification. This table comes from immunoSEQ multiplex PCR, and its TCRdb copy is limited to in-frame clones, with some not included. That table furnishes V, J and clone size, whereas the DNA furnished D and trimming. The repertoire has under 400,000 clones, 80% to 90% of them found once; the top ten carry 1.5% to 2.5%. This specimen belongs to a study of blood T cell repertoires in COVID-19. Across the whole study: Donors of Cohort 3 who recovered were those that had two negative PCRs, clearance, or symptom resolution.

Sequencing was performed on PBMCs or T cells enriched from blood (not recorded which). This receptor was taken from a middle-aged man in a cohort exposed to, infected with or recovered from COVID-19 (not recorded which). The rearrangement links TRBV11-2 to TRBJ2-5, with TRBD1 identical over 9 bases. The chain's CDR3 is CASSSGTGSPPETQYF. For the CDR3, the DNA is TGTGCCAGCAGCTCCGGGACAGGGTCGCCACCAGAGACCCAGTACTTC.